The subject of this entry is one T cell receptor (beta chain). Its antigen is unidentified. Germline CDR1 reads LNHNV; CDR2 reads YYDKDF (reference sequence). The CDR3 runs 14 residues. With 1 base removed from V and 4 bases from J, the gap between germline ends came to 10 bases. Profiled with immunoSEQ multiplex PCR; TCRdb holds only in-frame clones, not every one. The table shows 13,000 to 15,000 clones, with roughly 92% occurring only once. This specimen comes from a study of T cells and Merkel cell carcinoma outcomes. Study-wide points: Repertoire plus T-cell density reportedly predicted Merkel cell carcinoma outcomes.

The genes are TRBV15 and TRBJ1-2, with D perhaps matching TRBD1 (5 bases). The receptor was derived from a human donor with Merkel cell carcinoma. Source material: tumor tissue from Merkel cell carcinoma. DNA of the CDR3: TGTGCCACCAGCAGAGGCGCAGGGTTCTATGGCTACACCTTC. This codes for CATSRGAGFYGYTF.